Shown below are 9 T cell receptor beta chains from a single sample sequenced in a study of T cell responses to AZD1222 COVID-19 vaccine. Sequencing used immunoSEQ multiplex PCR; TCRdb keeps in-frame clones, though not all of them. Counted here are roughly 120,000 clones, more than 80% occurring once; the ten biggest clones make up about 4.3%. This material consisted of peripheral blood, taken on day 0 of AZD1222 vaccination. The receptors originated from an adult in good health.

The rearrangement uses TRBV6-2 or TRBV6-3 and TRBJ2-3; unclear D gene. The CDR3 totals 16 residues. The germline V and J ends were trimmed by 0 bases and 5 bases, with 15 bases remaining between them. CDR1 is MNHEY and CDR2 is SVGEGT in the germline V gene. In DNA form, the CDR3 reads TGTGCCAGCAGTTACTCGAACCCCCAGATGGGAGATACGCAGTATTTT. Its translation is CASSYSNPQMGDTQYF.

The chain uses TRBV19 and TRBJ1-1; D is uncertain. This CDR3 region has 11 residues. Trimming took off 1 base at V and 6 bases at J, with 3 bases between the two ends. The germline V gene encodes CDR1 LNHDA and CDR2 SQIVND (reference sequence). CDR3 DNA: TGTGCCAGTAGTATAGGGCCTGAAGCTTTCTTT. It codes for CASSIGPEAFF.

The DNA of the CDR3 is TGTGCCAGCAGCCAAGACCCGACAGGGCCCAACGAGCAGTACTTC. It translates to CASSQDPTGPNEQYF. The V and J genes are TRBV4-2 and TRBJ2-7; 7 bases line up with TRBD1. CDR3 length: 15 amino acids. Looked up from germline, CDR1 is LGHNA and CDR2 is YNFKEQ. After removal of 0 bases from V and 5 bases from J, the junction contained 7 bases not matched to a gene.

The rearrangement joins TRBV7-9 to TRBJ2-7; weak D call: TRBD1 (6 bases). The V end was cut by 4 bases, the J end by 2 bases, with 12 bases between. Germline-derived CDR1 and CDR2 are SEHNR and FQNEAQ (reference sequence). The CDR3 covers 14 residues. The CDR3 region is CASSYTGSPYEQYF. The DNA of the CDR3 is TGTGCCAGCAGCTATACAGGGTCCCCCTACGAGCAGTACTTC. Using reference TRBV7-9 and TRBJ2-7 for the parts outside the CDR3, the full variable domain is DTGVSQNPRHKITKRGQNVTFRCDPISEHNRLYWYRQTLGQGPEFLTYFQNEAQLEKSRLLSDRFSAERPKGSFSTLEIQRTEQGDSAMYLCASSYTGSPYEQYFGPGTRLTVT.

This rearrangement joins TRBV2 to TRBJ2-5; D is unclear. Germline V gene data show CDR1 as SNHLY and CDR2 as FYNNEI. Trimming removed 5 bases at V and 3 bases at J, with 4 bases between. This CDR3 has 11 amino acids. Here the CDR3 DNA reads TGTGCCAGCAGTATCAAAGAGACCCAGTACTTC. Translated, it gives CASSIKETQYF.

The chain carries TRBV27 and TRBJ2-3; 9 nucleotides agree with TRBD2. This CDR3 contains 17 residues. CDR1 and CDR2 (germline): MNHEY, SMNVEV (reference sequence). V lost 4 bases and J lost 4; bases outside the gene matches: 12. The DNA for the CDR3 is TGTGCCAGCAGTTCGTTGGGTGCTAGCGGGACATCAGATACGCAGTATTTT. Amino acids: CASSSLGASGTSDTQYF.

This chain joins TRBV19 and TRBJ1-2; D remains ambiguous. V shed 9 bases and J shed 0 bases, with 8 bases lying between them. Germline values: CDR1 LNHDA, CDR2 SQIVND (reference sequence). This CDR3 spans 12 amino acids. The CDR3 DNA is TGTGCCAGCGCTGGACCTAACTATGGCTACACCTTC. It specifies CASAGPNYGYTF.

Here the CDR3 DNA reads TGCGCCAGCAGCTTTTCGCAGAGGGGCTACGAGCAGTACTTC. Its translation: CASSFSQRGYEQYF. The V gene is TRBV5-1, the J gene TRBJ2-7, with D possibly called TRBD1 or TRBD2 (5 bases each). Germline V gene lookup returns CDR1 SGHRS and CDR2 YFSETQ. V shed 2 bases and J shed 3 bases, with 12 bases lying between them. The CDR3 extends over 14 amino acids.

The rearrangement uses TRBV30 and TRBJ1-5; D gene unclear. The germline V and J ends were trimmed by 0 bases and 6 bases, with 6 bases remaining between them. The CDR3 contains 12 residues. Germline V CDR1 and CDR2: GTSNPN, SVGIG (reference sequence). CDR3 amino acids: CAWSVKGQPQHF. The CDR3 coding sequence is TGTGCCTGGAGTGTAAAGGGTCAGCCCCAGCATTTT.